A selection of T cell receptor beta chains follows, all from one sample in a study of cytomegalovirus exposure and HLA in healthy donors. Clones were read by immunoSEQ multiplex PCR, and TCRdb kept only the in-frame ones, dropping some. The sample contains roughly 80,000 clones, about 80% of which appear only once. Material: PBMCs. These receptors were collected from a man aged 50-59 years in good health and CMV-seropositive. The CDR3 runs from the conserved cysteine through the conserved F or W. A D gene is named only where the DNA matches it firmly. Rows may omit the clone size; those that give it use once, few, many or a size class.

j_call: TRBJ1-5
clone_size: .
d_call: TRBD1
v_call: TRBV27
cdr3_aa: CASSQERPQPGQVNSMSNQPQHF
cdr3_nt: TGTGCCAGCAGTCAAGAACGTCCCCAGCCGGGACAGGTAAATAGTATGAGCAATCAGCCCCAGCATTTT

j_call: TRBJ2-3
clone_size: .
d_call: TRBD2
v_call: TRBV2
cdr3_aa: CASSPGLAASTDTQYF
cdr3_nt: TGTGCCAGCAGCCCCGGACTAGCGGCTAGCACAGATACGCAGTATTTT

j_call: TRBJ2-3
clone_size: few
d_call: .
v_call: TRBV11-3
cdr3_aa: CASDRDIGVTTDTQYF
cdr3_nt: TGTGCCAGCGACCGGGACATAGGTGTTACCACAGATACGCAGTATTTT

j_call: TRBJ2-5
clone_size: .
d_call: TRBD2
v_call: TRBV6-5
cdr3_aa: CASSYGASGGPKTQYF
cdr3_nt: TGTGCCAGCAGTTATGGGGCTAGCGGTGGACCAAAGACCCAGTACTTC

j_call: TRBJ2-1
clone_size: few
d_call: TRBD2
v_call: TRBV9
cdr3_aa: CASSVGTSGTNEQFF
cdr3_nt: TGTGCCAGCAGCGTAGGGACTAGCGGAACTAATGAGCAGTTCTTC

j_call: TRBJ2-1
clone_size: once
d_call: .
v_call: TRBV7-3
cdr3_aa: CASSINRVPDEQFF
cdr3_nt: TGTGCCAGCAGCATCAACCGAGTTCCTGATGAGCAGTTCTTC

j_call: TRBJ2-7
clone_size: .
d_call: .
v_call: TRBV4-2
cdr3_aa: CASGQSGGGGSPYEQYF
cdr3_nt: TGTGCCAGCGGCCAGTCGGGCGGGGGCGGCTCGCCCTACGAGCAGTACTTC

j_call: TRBJ2-1
clone_size: .
d_call: TRBD2
v_call: TRBV4-1
cdr3_aa: CASSPLSGGAYNEQFF
cdr3_nt: TGCGCCAGCAGCCCTTTGAGCGGGGGGGCCTACAATGAGCAGTTCTTC

j_call: TRBJ2-3
clone_size: .
d_call: .
v_call: TRBV7-8
cdr3_aa: CASSLADGMGDTQYF
cdr3_nt: TGTGCCAGCAGCTTAGCGGACGGGATGGGGGATACGCAGTATTTT

j_call: TRBJ2-7
clone_size: .
d_call: TRBD2
v_call: TRBV6-6
cdr3_aa: CASSYGSGRVYEQYF
cdr3_nt: TGTGCCAGCAGTTACGGGAGCGGGAGAGTCTACGAGCAGTACTTC

j_call: TRBJ1-3
clone_size: .
d_call: TRBD1
v_call: TRBV4-3
cdr3_aa: CASSQEIRQGYGNTIYF
cdr3_nt: TGCGCCAGCAGCCAAGAAATAAGACAGGGGTACGGAAACACCATATATTTT

j_call: TRBJ1-4
clone_size: .
d_call: .
v_call: TRBV7-9
cdr3_aa: CASSLLVGVEKLFF
cdr3_nt: TGTGCCAGCAGCTTATTGGTAGGGGTTGAAAAACTGTTTTTT

j_call: TRBJ2-6
clone_size: .
d_call: .
v_call: TRBV9
cdr3_aa: CASSPGSRGLTF
cdr3_nt: TGTGCCAGCAGTCCTGGTTCGCGCGGCCTGACTTTC

j_call: TRBJ2-2
clone_size: few
d_call: .
v_call: TRBV27
cdr3_aa: CASSPIAGTGELFF
cdr3_nt: TGTGCCAGCAGTCCCATCGCGGGCACCGGGGAGCTGTTTTTT

j_call: TRBJ2-5
clone_size: .
d_call: .
v_call: TRBV12-5
cdr3_aa: CASGFFRGETQYF
cdr3_nt: TGTGCTAGTGGTTTCTTCCGGGGTGAGACCCAGTACTTC

j_call: TRBJ1-5
clone_size: .
d_call: .
v_call: TRBV2
cdr3_aa: CASSESGSYQPQHF
cdr3_nt: TGTGCCAGCAGTGAATCAGGGTCCTATCAGCCCCAGCATTTT

j_call: TRBJ1-1
clone_size: .
d_call: TRBD1
v_call: TRBV28
cdr3_aa: CASSLTGGNTEAFF
cdr3_nt: TGTGCCAGCAGTCTGACAGGGGGGAACACTGAAGCTTTCTTT

j_call: TRBJ2-1
clone_size: .
d_call: .
v_call: TRBV7-9
cdr3_aa: CASSPRRGSSYNEQFF
cdr3_nt: TGTGCCAGCAGCCCAAGGCGCGGAAGCTCCTACAATGAGCAGTTCTTC

j_call: TRBJ1-5
clone_size: .
d_call: .
v_call: TRBV4-3
cdr3_aa: CASSQDRRGGQPQHF
cdr3_nt: TGCGCCAGCAGCCAAGATCGTAGGGGAGGTCAGCCCCAGCATTTT

j_call: TRBJ2-1
clone_size: .
d_call: TRBD2
v_call: TRBV9
cdr3_aa: CASSPGKAGTINEQFF
cdr3_nt: TGTGCCAGCAGCCCCGGAAAAGCAGGGACTATTAATGAGCAGTTCTTC

j_call: TRBJ2-1
clone_size: .
d_call: TRBD1
v_call: TRBV9
cdr3_aa: CASSGRQGNNEQFF
cdr3_nt: TGTGCCAGCAGCGGCAGACAGGGTAACAATGAGCAGTTCTTC

j_call: TRBJ2-2
clone_size: .
d_call: TRBD1
v_call: TRBV30
cdr3_aa: CAWSRTGVLTGELFF
cdr3_nt: TGTGCCTGGAGTAGGACAGGGGTTTTGACCGGGGAGCTGTTTTTT

j_call: TRBJ2-1
clone_size: .
d_call: TRBD2
v_call: TRBV9
cdr3_aa: CASSAGTSAYNEQFF
cdr3_nt: TGTGCCAGCAGCGCCGGGACTAGCGCATACAATGAGCAGTTCTTC

j_call: TRBJ1-6
clone_size: .
d_call: TRBD1
v_call: TRBV19
cdr3_aa: CASSYGTANNSPLHF
cdr3_nt: TGTGCCAGTAGTTACGGGACAGCGAATAATTCACCCCTCCACTTT

j_call: TRBJ1-3
clone_size: .
d_call: .
v_call: TRBV5-1
cdr3_aa: CASSQGGGGNTIYF
cdr3_nt: TGCGCCAGCAGCCAAGGAGGAGGTGGAAACACCATATATTTT

j_call: TRBJ2-7
clone_size: .
d_call: .
v_call: TRBV18
cdr3_aa: CASSPNSGSSYEQYF
cdr3_nt: TGTGCCAGCTCACCAAACAGTGGGAGCTCCTACGAGCAGTACTTC

j_call: TRBJ1-2
clone_size: .
d_call: TRBD1
v_call: TRBV6-5
cdr3_aa: CASSSPDRGMEGYTF
cdr3_nt: TGTGCCAGCAGTTCGCCGGACAGGGGGATGGAGGGCTACACCTTC

j_call: TRBJ2-7
clone_size: .
d_call: TRBD1
v_call: TRBV18
cdr3_aa: CASSRGGTGSYEQYF
cdr3_nt: TGTGCCAGCTCACGGGGCGGGACAGGGTCCTACGAGCAGTACTTC

j_call: TRBJ1-2
clone_size: .
d_call: TRBD1
v_call: TRBV6-1
cdr3_aa: CASSPGTVYGYTF
cdr3_nt: TGTGCCAGCAGCCCCGGGACAGTCTATGGCTACACCTTC

j_call: TRBJ1-5
clone_size: .
d_call: .
v_call: TRBV4-1
cdr3_aa: CASSLGIPLVNQPQHF
cdr3_nt: TGCGCCAGCAGCCTCGGGATTCCACTTGTCAATCAGCCCCAGCATTTT

j_call: TRBJ2-1
clone_size: .
d_call: .
v_call: TRBV5-1
cdr3_aa: CASSPKAGIYNEQFF
cdr3_nt: TGCGCCAGCAGCCCGAAGGCCGGGATCTACAATGAGCAGTTCTTC

j_call: TRBJ2-2
clone_size: few
d_call: TRBD2
v_call: TRBV30
cdr3_aa: CAWGGLASTRTGELFF
cdr3_nt: TGTGCCTGGGGGGGACTAGCATCTACGAGGACCGGGGAGCTGTTTTTT

j_call: TRBJ2-7
clone_size: .
d_call: TRBD2
v_call: TRBV5-1
cdr3_aa: CASSLEGGGVRGQYF
cdr3_nt: TGCGCCAGCAGCTTGGAGGGCGGGGGGGTTCGGGGGCAGTACTTC